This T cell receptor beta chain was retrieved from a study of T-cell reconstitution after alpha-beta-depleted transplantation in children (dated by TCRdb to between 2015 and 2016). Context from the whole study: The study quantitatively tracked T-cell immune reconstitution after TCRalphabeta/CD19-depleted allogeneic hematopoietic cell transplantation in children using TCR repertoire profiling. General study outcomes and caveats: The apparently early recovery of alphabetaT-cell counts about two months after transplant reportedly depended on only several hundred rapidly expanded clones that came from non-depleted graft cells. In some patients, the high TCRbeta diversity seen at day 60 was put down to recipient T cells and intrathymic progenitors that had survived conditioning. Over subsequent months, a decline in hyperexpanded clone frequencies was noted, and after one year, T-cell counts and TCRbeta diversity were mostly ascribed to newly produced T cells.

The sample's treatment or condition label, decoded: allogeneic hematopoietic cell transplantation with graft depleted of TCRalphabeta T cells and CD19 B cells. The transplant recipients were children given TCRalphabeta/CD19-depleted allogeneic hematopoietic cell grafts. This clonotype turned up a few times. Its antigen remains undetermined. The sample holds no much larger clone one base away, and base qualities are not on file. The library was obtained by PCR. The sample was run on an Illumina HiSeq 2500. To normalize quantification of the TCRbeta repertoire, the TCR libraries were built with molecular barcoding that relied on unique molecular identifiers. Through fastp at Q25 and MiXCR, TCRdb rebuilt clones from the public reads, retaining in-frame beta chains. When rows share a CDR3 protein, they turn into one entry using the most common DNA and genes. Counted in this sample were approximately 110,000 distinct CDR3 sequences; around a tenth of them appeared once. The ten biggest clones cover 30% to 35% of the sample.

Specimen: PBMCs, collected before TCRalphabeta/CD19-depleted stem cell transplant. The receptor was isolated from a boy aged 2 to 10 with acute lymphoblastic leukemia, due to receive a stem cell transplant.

CDR3 reads: CATSRGGDGNEQYF. In nucleotides, the sequence is TGTGCCACCAGCAGAGGCGGCGACGGGAACGAGCAGTACTTC. The sequence links TRBV15 to TRBJ2-7, and TRBD2 may be the D gene, going by 5 matching bases. V gives up 1 base and J gives up 5 bases, and the segment between their germline ends measures 12 bases. The germline V gene encodes CDR1 LNHNV and CDR2 YYDKDF (reference sequence). The CDR3 runs 14 residues from the cysteine to the phenylalanine. This entry keeps only the CDR3 DNA: 42 bases, framed from base 1.